Listed here is a single T cell receptor (beta chain). As yet, its antigen is unknown. For the second PCR, which ran for about 7 to 11 cycles, a sample-barcoded 5' primer and a J-beta primer mix were used. MiXCR was run by TCRdb on the 5' RACE reads, yielding one entry per CDR3 protein. There are around 580,000 distinct CDR3 sequences in the sample; around half occur only once, and around 23% lies in the top ten. The data belong to a study of blood T cells in healthy people across ages. Study results and caveats: More naive CD4+ cells and higher diversity marked long-lived donors relative to aged donors. TCR beta diversity was tightly associated with the proportion of naive T cells. Possibly, changes in expanded clonotypes were confounded because donor CMV status was unknown.

Every sample gave at least 6 micrograms of total RNA when it was extracted. The sequence was collected from a man older than 75 in good health. The specimen sequenced was blood.

CDR3 sequence reads: CASSSRGPRAENTIYF. CDR3 DNA: TGTGCCAGCAGTTCACGGGGACCCCGGGCCGAAAACACCATATATTTT. The chain carries TRBV6-5 and TRBJ1-3, with a possible D match to TRBD1 (5 bases). V lost 4 bases to trimming and J lost 6 bases, with 19 bases between them. This CDR3 has 16 residues. Germline V CDR1 and CDR2: MNHEY, SVGAGI.